This T cell receptor beta chain appears in the sequencing data of a study of cytomegalovirus exposure and HLA in healthy donors. Trimming removed 8 bases from V and 3 bases from J, with 14 bases in between. Per the germline V gene, CDR1 is MGHDK and CDR2 is SYGVNS. The CDR3 loop spans 13 amino acids. With respect to this clone: No antigen is known for it.

Findings and caveats of the study: It is likely that the observed cluster of highly shared sequence variants was a sequencing artifact.

Primers for the PCR totalled 60 Vbeta and 13 Jbeta. The method was immunoSEQ multiplex PCR; TCRdb's version includes in-frame clones alone and lacks a portion of them. The sample has more than 95,000 clones, about four fifths seen once. The sequence was obtained from a man between 18 and 35 years old in good health and CMV-seronegative. Material: PBMCs. This sequence joins TRBV25-1 and TRBJ2-7; D gene unclear. The CDR3 here is CASRRPGSYEQYF. CDR3 nucleotide sequence: TGTGCCAGCCGTAGGCCAGGTAGCTACGAGCAGTACTTC.